These 26 T cell receptor beta chains were sequenced from one sample in a study of CD8+ T cells in alopecia areata. Extracted from the samples, RNA was reverse transcribed into cDNA to serve as the sequencing template. TCRdb's table, derived via immunoSEQ multiplex PCR, lists solely in-frame clones and lacks some. The sample yields around 140,000 clones, about 90% seen once. Sequenced material: CD8+ T cells sorted from blood, taken at week 0. The receptors originated from a human donor with alopecia areata.

V and J are TRBV7-9 and TRBJ2-3, with D possibly TRBD2 on 7 matching bases. The CDR3 length is 14 residues. CDR1 and CDR2 from the germline V gene are SEHNR and FQNEAQ (reference sequence). Trimming stripped 1 base from V and 5 bases from J, with 10 bases between. In DNA, the CDR3 is TGTGCCAGCAGCTTAGAGGGGGGGTTAGATACGCAGTATTTT. Its translation is CASSLEGGLDTQYF.

V gene TRBV9 combines with J gene TRBJ1-1; D call uncertain. The CDR3 covers 11 residues. Germline lookup yields CDR1 SGDLS and CDR2 YYNGEE. Trimming removed 6 bases at V and 5 bases at J, with 8 bases between. CDR3 DNA sequence: TGTGCCAGCACGCCGAGGACTGAAGCTTTCTTT. Amino acids: CASTPRTEAFF.

The V gene is TRBV7-9, the J gene TRBJ2-5; 10 nucleotides align to TRBD1. The ends lost 5 bases at V and 3 bases at J; junction bases unmatched: 6. The CDR3 has 15 residues. Per the germline V gene, CDR1 is SEHNR and CDR2 is FQNEAQ (reference sequence). Here the CDR3 reads CASSLPGTGEETQYF. Written as DNA, the CDR3 is TGTGCCAGCAGCCTGCCCGGGACAGGGGAAGAGACCCAGTACTTC.

V and J are TRBV27 and TRBJ1-1, with D tentatively TRBD1 (5 bases). Trimming took off 5 bases at V and 1 base at J, with 14 bases between the two ends. The CDR3 length is 15 residues. Germline CDR1 is MNHEY and CDR2 is SMNVEV (reference sequence). This chain's CDR3 is CASSLLRGENTEAFF. DNA for the CDR3: TGTGCCAGCAGTCTACTGAGAGGGGAGAACACTGAAGCTTTCTTT.

This chain links TRBV9 with TRBJ2-7, with 9 positions matching TRBD1. The trim removed 3 bases at V and 4 bases at J, leaving 5 bases unmatched. CDR3 length equals 14 residues. Germline V gives CDR1 SGDLS, CDR2 YYNGEE. CDR3 sequence reads: CASSALDRGYEQYF. As DNA, the CDR3 is TGTGCCAGCAGCGCCCTGGACAGGGGTTACGAGCAGTACTTC.

The chain has TRBV25-1 and TRBJ2-3; 9 bases map to TRBD1. Trimming took 4 bases from V and 3 from J; bases not matched to a gene: 8. Germline-derived CDR1 and CDR2 are MGHDK and SYGVNS. This CDR3 spans 16 amino acids. This CDR3 is CASSVDLQGATDTQYF. The CDR3 DNA follows: TGTGCCAGCAGTGTGGATCTACAGGGGGCAACAGATACGCAGTATTTT. Using reference TRBV25-1 and TRBJ2-3 for the parts outside the CDR3, the full variable domain is EADIYQTPRYLVIGTGKKITLECSQTMGHDKMYWYQQDPGMELHLIHYSYGVNSTEKGDLSSESTVSRIRTEHFPLTLESARPSHTSQYLCASSVDLQGATDTQYFGPGTRLTVL.

The CDR3 DNA is TGTGCCAGCAGCTCTAGCGGCCGGGAGACCCAGTACTTC. Translated: CASSSSGRETQYF. The chain recombines TRBV7-6 with TRBJ2-5; TRBD2 matches at 7 bases. V was clipped by 4 bases and J by 5 bases; unmatched bases: 4. This CDR3 spans 13 amino acids. Looked up from germline, CDR1 is SGHVS and CDR2 is FNYEAQ.

This chain joins TRBV28 and TRBJ2-3; D remains unclear. Trimming cost V 6 bases and J 6 bases, with 7 bases left between them. CDR3 length equals 11 residues. The germline gives CDR1 MDHEN, CDR2 SYDVKM. The CDR3 here is CASSHSDTQYF. The DNA for the CDR3 is TGTGCCAGCAGCCACTCGGATACGCAGTATTTT.

The V and J genes are TRBV27 and TRBJ2-3; 13 bases align to TRBD2. The CDR3 is made up of 16 amino acids. The germline V gene encodes CDR1 MNHEY and CDR2 SMNVEV (reference sequence). Germline trimming cut 6 bases from V and 4 bases from J; bases unmatched to any gene: 7. CDR3: CASSTGLAGYSDTQYF. The CDR3 region has the DNA TGTGCCAGCAGCACGGGACTAGCGGGATATTCAGATACGCAGTATTTT.

This chain uses TRBV29-1 with TRBJ2-7; D possibly corresponds to TRBD1 (6 bases). V was clipped by 3 bases and J by 3 bases, with 12 bases between them. The CDR3 loop spans 13 amino acids. The germline CDR1 and CDR2 sequences are SQVTM and ANQGSEA. CDR3 sequence reads: CSVEAGANYEQYF. Here the CDR3 DNA reads TGCAGCGTTGAGGCAGGGGCCAACTACGAGCAGTACTTC.

The CDR3 spells CSVEDRGWTGELFF. DNA of the CDR3: TGCAGCGTTGAGGACAGGGGATGGACCGGGGAGCTGTTTTTT. V usage is TRBV29-1 and J usage is TRBJ2-2; TRBD1 agrees at 9 bases. Unmatched junction bases numbered 4, after V lost 3 bases and J lost 5 bases. The CDR3 totals 14 residues. Germline V lookup: CDR1 SQVTM, CDR2 ANQGSEA.

The chain joins TRBV2 to TRBJ2-3; D unclear. The V end was cut by 6 bases, the J end by 2 bases, with 15 bases between. Germline V gene sequence: CDR1 SNHLY, CDR2 FYNNEI. The CDR3 loop spans 15 amino acids. This CDR3 is CASRQSAYSTDTQYF. DNA of the CDR3: TGTGCCAGCAGGCAGAGTGCTTATTCCACAGATACGCAGTATTTT.

The chain carries TRBV7-6 and TRBJ2-7, with D possibly being TRBD1 (6 bases). V lost 5 bases, J lost 3 bases, and 11 bases lay in between. The CDR3 sequence is 13 residues long. Germline V gives CDR1 SGHVS, CDR2 FNYEAQ. For the CDR3, the DNA is TGTGCCAGCAGCGAGGGACACCTCTACGAGCAGTACTTC. Translation gives CASSEGHLYEQYF.

This chain uses TRBV4-1 with TRBJ2-3; D perhaps matches TRBD2 (6 bases). Germline V gene data show CDR1 as MGHRA and CDR2 as YSYEKL. The germline V and J ends were trimmed by 8 bases and 0 bases, with 15 bases remaining between them. The CDR3 consists of 15 residues. The CDR3 is CASGNRLVSTDTQYF. CDR3 nucleotides: TGCGCCAGCGGGAACAGACTAGTTAGCACAGATACGCAGTATTTT.

The chain has TRBV2 and TRBJ2-7; 9 positions match TRBD1. The V segment lost 6 bases and the J segment 3 bases; nucleotides outside the gene matches: 6. The V gene's germline CDR1 is SNHLY and CDR2 FYNNEI. CDR3 length: 14 amino acids. In DNA form, the CDR3 reads TGTGCCAGCAGCCGGGACAGGGAGGTCTACGAGCAGTACTTC. It is translated as CASSRDREVYEQYF. Full variable domain (remainder filled in from reference TRBV2 and TRBJ2-7): EPEVTQTPSHQVTQMGQEVILRCVPISNHLYFYWYRQILGQKVEFLVSFYNNEISEKSEIFDDQFSVERPDGSNFTLKIRSTKLEDSAMYFCASSRDREVYEQYFGPGTRLTVT.

The J gene is TRBJ1-1, the V gene TRBV7-9; D unclear. This CDR3 region has 13 residues. V dropped 1 base and J dropped 6 bases, with 9 bases sitting between them. From germline, CDR1 is SEHNR and CDR2 FQNEAQ (reference sequence). CDR3 loop: CASSLELGAEAFF. CDR3 nucleotides: TGTGCCAGCAGCTTAGAATTGGGAGCTGAAGCTTTCTTT.

This chain uses TRBV12-5 with TRBJ2-5; TRBD2 matches 7 bases. The CDR3 is 18 residues long. Trimming removed 1 base from V and 2 bases from J; junction bases left unmatched: 13. The germline V gene has CDR1 LGHNT and CDR2 FRNRAP. DNA for the CDR3: TGTGCTAGTGGTTTGGGGTGGGAGGGGATGGAGCTTCAAGAGACCCAGTACTTC. This sequence encodes CASGLGWEGMELQETQYF.

The chain employs TRBV5-1 and TRBJ2-3; D unclear. V lost 4 bases and J lost 2, with 11 bases in between. Germline V gene sequence: CDR1 SGHRS, CDR2 YFSETQ. The CDR3 length is 14 residues. The CDR3 spells CASSVPGPTDTQYF. CDR3 DNA: TGCGCCAGCAGCGTCCCCGGGCCCACAGATACGCAGTATTTT. Combining the CDR3 with reference TRBV5-1 and TRBJ2-3 gives the whole variable domain KAGVTQTPRYLIKTRGQQVTLSCSPISGHRSVSWYQQTPGQGLQFLFEYFSETQRNKGNFPGRFSGRQFSNSRSEMNVSTLELGDSALYLCASSVPGPTDTQYFGPGTRLTVL.

The V call is TRBV27, the J call TRBJ2-5, with 11 nucleotides matching TRBD2. The CDR3 loop spans 16 amino acids. J was trimmed by 1 base and V by 4 bases; bases with no gene match: 5. Germline loops: CDR1 MNHEY, CDR2 SMNVEV (reference sequence). This CDR3 reads CASSYTSGRPQETQYF. For the CDR3, the DNA is TGTGCCAGCAGTTACACTAGCGGGAGACCCCAAGAGACCCAGTACTTC.

This sequence joins TRBV6-5 and TRBJ2-2; D is unclear. Trimming stripped 4 bases from V and 0 bases from J, with 3 bases between. There are 13 residues in the CDR3. Germline assignment: CDR1 MNHEY and CDR2 SVGAGI. The CDR3 region is CASSFSNTGELFF. CDR3 nucleotide sequence: TGTGCCAGCAGTTTCTCGAACACCGGGGAGCTGTTTTTT.

The chain links TRBV11-1 to TRBJ2-1, with D hard to call. Trimming removed 1 base from V and 0 bases from J, with 7 bases in between. Germline lookup yields CDR1 SGHAT and CDR2 FQDESV (reference sequence). The CDR3 has 15 amino acids. The CDR3 DNA follows: TGTGCCAGCAGCTTAGTGGCGGTCTCCTACAATGAGCAGTTCTTC. Translation: CASSLVAVSYNEQFF. The whole variable domain, filled in from reference TRBV11-1 and TRBJ2-1, reads EAEVAQSPRYKITEKSQAVAFWCDPISGHATLYWYRQILGQGPELLVQFQDESVVDDSQLPKDRFSAERLKGVDSTLKIQPAELGDSAMYLCASSLVAVSYNEQFFGPGTRLTVL.

This clone appeared once. Its ends do not fully match the called genes, so a read error is possible. The rearrangement links TRBV5-4 to TRBJ2-1; D may be TRBD2 (5 bases). Germline V gene lookup returns CDR1 SGHNT and CDR2 YYREEE (reference sequence). The CDR3 runs to 13 residues. CDR3 in DNA: TGTGCCAGCAGCACGGACTCCAACAATGAGCAGTTCTTC. Translation: CASSTDSNNEQFF.

This chain joins TRBV7-2 and TRBJ2-5; no clear D. V was trimmed by 3 bases and J by 0 bases, leaving 5 bases between them. Germline lookup yields CDR1 SGHTA and CDR2 FQGNSA. This CDR3 has 13 residues. The CDR3 is CASSFIYQETQYF. In DNA form, the CDR3 reads TGTGCCAGCAGCTTTATCTACCAAGAGACCCAGTACTTC.

DNA of the CDR3: TGTGCCAGCGAGGGACCTGGAAACACCATATATTTT. Amino acid sequence: CASEGPGNTIYF. The chain carries TRBV11-2 and TRBJ1-3; the D gene is possibly TRBD1 (5 bases). Looked up from germline, CDR1 is SGHAT and CDR2 is FQNNGV. V was clipped by 8 bases and J by 2 bases, with 7 bases between them. This CDR3 region has 12 residues.

The V and J genes are TRBV29-1 and TRBJ2-6, with D possibly matching TRBD1 (6 bases). The CDR3 runs to 17 residues. CDR1 and CDR2 from the germline V gene are SQVTM and ANQGSEA. V lost 0 bases and J lost 4, with 16 bases in between. The CDR3 bases are TGCAGCGTTGAAGACCGGGACACAGGCTCAGGGGCCAACGTCCTGACTTTC. Its translation is CSVEDRDTGSGANVLTF.

The V and J genes are TRBV4-2 and TRBJ2-3; D is ambiguous. The CDR3 totals 17 residues. V shed 2 bases and J shed 2 bases, with 17 bases lying between them. Per the germline V gene, CDR1 is LGHNA and CDR2 is YNFKEQ. This chain's CDR3 is CASSQSETHRNTDTQYF. DNA for the CDR3: TGTGCCAGCAGCCAATCCGAGACACACCGTAACACAGATACGCAGTATTTT.